Listed below are T cell receptor beta chains from one sample, sequenced in a study of cytomegalovirus exposure and HLA in healthy donors. Profiled with immunoSEQ multiplex PCR; TCRdb holds only in-frame clones, not every one. The sample has 100,000 to 150,000 clones. The specimen was PBMCs. These receptors were obtained from a woman aged 40 to 49 in good health and CMV-seropositive. The CDR3 runs from the conserved cysteine through the conserved F or W. Fields, in order: CDR3 DNA, CDR3 protein, V gene, J gene, D gene. The D gene is left open where the match is weak.

TGTGCCAGCAGTCAGGTCGGAGAGACCCAGTACTTC,CASSQVGETQYF,TRBV28,TRBJ2-5,-
TGCGCCAGCAGCCAAGCAGAGAATTGGGGGCGCCCCTACGAGCAGTACTTC,CASSQAENWGRPYEQYF,TRBV4-1,TRBJ2-7,-
TGTGCCAGCAGCGGAGGGACAGGCAATCAGCCCCAGCATTTT,CASSGGTGNQPQHF,TRBV7-9,TRBJ1-5,TRBD1
TGTGCCAGCAGCTTAGCAGCCAAAATAGTCTCTGGAAACACCATATATTTT,CASSLAAKIVSGNTIYF,TRBV7-8,TRBJ1-3,-
TGTGCCAGCAGCTTGGGGAGCGGGAGGTCTTTCACAGATACGCAGTATTTT,CASSLGSGRSFTDTQYF,TRBV5-5,TRBJ2-3,TRBD2
TGTGCCAGCAGTTTAGGGTCAGAGGCACAGGGGCCCTTGAACACTGAAGCTTTCTTT,CASSLGSEAQGPLNTEAFF,TRBV27,TRBJ1-1,TRBD1
TGCGCCAGCAGCCGAGACACCGGGACAGGGGGGACTGAAGCTTTCTTT,CASSRDTGTGGTEAFF,TRBV4-1,TRBJ1-1,TRBD1
TGTGCCAGCAGCTTAGGTGGGAGGGCCAGGGAGACCCAGTACTTC,CASSLGGRARETQYF,TRBV7-2,TRBJ2-5,TRBD2
TGTGCCAGCAGCGCGAGACAGGGGTTGGACATTCAGTACTTC,CASSARQGLDIQYF,TRBV9,TRBJ2-4,TRBD1
TGTGCCAGCAGCTTAGGTTGGCTTATGAACACTGAAGCTTTCTTT,CASSLGWLMNTEAFF,TRBV7-9,TRBJ1-1,-
TGTGCCAGCTCACCAAAGAGCGGGAGGGTAGAGACCCAGTACTTC,CASSPKSGRVETQYF,TRBV18,TRBJ2-5,TRBD2
TGTGCCACCCGGACTAGCGGGAGTCTCGGCGAGCAGTACTTC,CATRTSGSLGEQYF,TRBV6-1,TRBJ2-7,TRBD2
TGTGCCAGCAGTGAATCCGGGACACCCTACGAGCAGTACTTC,CASSESGTPYEQYF,TRBV25-1,TRBJ2-7,-
TGTGCCACCAGCAGAGGGGCGGGAAATGAGCAGTTCTTC,CATSRGAGNEQFF,TRBV15,TRBJ2-1,-
TGTGCCAGTAGGGACTCCGGACAGGGTGGTGGGGAGACCCAGTACTTC,CASRDSGQGGGETQYF,TRBV19,TRBJ2-5,TRBD1
TGCGCCAGCAGCCAAGAGGAGCTCGGGACCTACGAGCAGTACTTC,CASSQEELGTYEQYF,TRBV4-1,TRBJ2-7,-
TGTGCCAGCAGCCAAGAAGGACTAGTCTCGGATACGCAGTATTTT,CASSQEGLVSDTQYF,TRBV14,TRBJ2-3,TRBD2
TGTGCCAGCTCACCTAGCTGGGGAGACGAAAAACTGTTTTTT,CASSPSWGDEKLFF,TRBV18,TRBJ1-4,-
TGTGCCAGCTCACCACCCAACAGGGCGCGAGAGACCCAGTACTTC,CASSPPNRARETQYF,TRBV18,TRBJ2-5,-
TGTGCCAGCAGCGGGGACAGGGTCGACTATGGCTACACCTTC,CASSGDRVDYGYTF,TRBV2,TRBJ1-2,TRBD1
TGTGCCAGCCTAAAGGTACTAGCGGACCAAGAGACCCAGTACTTC,CASLKVLADQETQYF,TRBV28,TRBJ2-5,TRBD2
TGTGCCAGCAGTTTACTAGGGGTGGCCTACGAGCAGTACTTC,CASSLLGVAYEQYF,TRBV27,TRBJ2-7,-
TGTGCCAGCAGCTTAGTCGGGACAGGGGTCACAGATACGCAGTATTTT,CASSLVGTGVTDTQYF,TRBV7-8,TRBJ2-3,TRBD1
TGTGCCAGCAGCCACGAGACAGGGAACTATGGCTACACCTTC,CASSHETGNYGYTF,TRBV9,TRBJ1-2,TRBD1
TGTGCCAGCAGTTTTCGGGGCTACGAGCAGTACTTC,CASSFRGYEQYF,TRBV27,TRBJ2-7,-
TGTGCCTGGAGTGCGGACAGGGTATGGACTGAAGCTTTCTTT,CAWSADRVWTEAFF,TRBV30,TRBJ1-1,TRBD1
TGTGCCAGCTCCCCTGAGGGGGAGAAGGCTTTCTTT,CASSPEGEKAFF,TRBV18,TRBJ1-1,-
TGTGCCAGCGGTCTGGCGGACCAAGAGACCCAGTACTTC,CASGLADQETQYF,TRBV25-1,TRBJ2-5,-
TGTGCCAGCAGTCCCCCAGGAGGCCTCTCTGGAAACACCATATATTTT,CASSPPGGLSGNTIYF,TRBV28,TRBJ1-3,-
TGTGCCATGGAGTCAGGGGACCGCGGGCAGTACTTC,CAMESGDRGQYF,TRBV30,TRBJ2-7,-
TGTGCCAGCAGCGTCGGGGGAGCAAACACTGAAGCTTTCTTT,CASSVGGANTEAFF,TRBV9,TRBJ1-1,-
TGTGCCTGGAGTGTAGGACTAGCGAGGGGCGAGCAGTACTTC,CAWSVGLARGEQYF,TRBV30,TRBJ2-7,TRBD2
TGTGCCAGTAGTATAGGTCTACTAGCGATCAACAATGAGCAGTTCTTC,CASSIGLLAINNEQFF,TRBV19,TRBJ2-1,TRBD2
TGTGCCTGGAGTGCGGGACTAGCGGGAACTGAGCAGTTCTTC,CAWSAGLAGTEQFF,TRBV30,TRBJ2-1,TRBD2
TGTGCCAGCAGCTTAGTGTCGCAGGCAGCTAACTATGGCTACACCTTC,CASSLVSQAANYGYTF,TRBV7-9,TRBJ1-2,-
TGTGCCAGCAGCTCCGGGGATGAGCAGTTCTTC,CASSSGDEQFF,TRBV5-6,TRBJ2-1,-
TGTGCCAGTAGTATAGAGGGGAGCAGGGGCAATGAGCAGTTCTTC,CASSIEGSRGNEQFF,TRBV19,TRBJ2-1,-
TGTGCCAGTACCGCGGGGACAGGGGTGGCCTACGAGCAGTACTTC,CASTAGTGVAYEQYF,TRBV19,TRBJ2-7,TRBD1
TGTGCCAGCAGCTTAGGTTGGGGGGGCACAGATACGCAGTATTTT,CASSLGWGGTDTQYF,TRBV7-9,TRBJ2-3,-
TGTGCCAGCAGAACTTCAAAAGGGACAGGGGGCAATCAGCCCCAGCATTTT,CASRTSKGTGGNQPQHF,TRBV6-4,TRBJ1-5,TRBD1
TGTGCCAGTAGTAGGGGCGACGGTCCAAAAACTGAAGCTTTCTTT,CASSRGDGPKTEAFF,TRBV19,TRBJ1-1,-
TGTGCTAGTGGTTTGGGACTAGGAATCGACGAGCAGTACTTC,CASGLGLGIDEQYF,TRBV12-5,TRBJ2-7,-
TGCGCCAGCAGCTCCGGACAGGGCAATCAGCCCCAGCATTTT,CASSSGQGNQPQHF,TRBV5-1,TRBJ1-5,TRBD1